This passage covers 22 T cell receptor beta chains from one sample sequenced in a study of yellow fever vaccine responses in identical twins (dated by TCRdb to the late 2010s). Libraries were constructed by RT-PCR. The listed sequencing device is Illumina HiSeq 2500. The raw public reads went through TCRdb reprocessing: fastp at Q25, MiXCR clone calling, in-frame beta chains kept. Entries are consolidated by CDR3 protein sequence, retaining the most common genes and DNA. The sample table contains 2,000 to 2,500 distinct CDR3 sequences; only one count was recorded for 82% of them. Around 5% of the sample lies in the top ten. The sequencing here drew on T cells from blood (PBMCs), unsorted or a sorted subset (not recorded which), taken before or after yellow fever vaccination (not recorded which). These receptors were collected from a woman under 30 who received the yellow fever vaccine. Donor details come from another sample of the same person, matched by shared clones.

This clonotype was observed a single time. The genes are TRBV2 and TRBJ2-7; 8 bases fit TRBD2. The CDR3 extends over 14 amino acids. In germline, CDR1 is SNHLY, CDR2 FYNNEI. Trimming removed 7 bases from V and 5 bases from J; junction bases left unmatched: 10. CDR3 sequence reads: CASNEISGIDEQYF. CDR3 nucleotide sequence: TGTGCCAGCAATGAGATTAGCGGGATCGACGAGCAGTACTTC.

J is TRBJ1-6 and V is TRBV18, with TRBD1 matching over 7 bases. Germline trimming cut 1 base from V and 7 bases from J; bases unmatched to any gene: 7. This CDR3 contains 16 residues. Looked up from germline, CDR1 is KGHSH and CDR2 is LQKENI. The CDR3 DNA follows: TGTGCCAGCTCACCACAACATGGGACAGAGAATTCACCCCTCCACTTT. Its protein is CASSPQHGTENSPLHF.

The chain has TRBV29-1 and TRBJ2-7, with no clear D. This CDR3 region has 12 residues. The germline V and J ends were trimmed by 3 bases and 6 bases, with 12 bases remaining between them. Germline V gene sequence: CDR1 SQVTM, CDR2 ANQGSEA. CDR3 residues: CSVDVGWREQYF. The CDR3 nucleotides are TGCAGCGTTGATGTGGGTTGGCGCGAGCAGTACTTC.

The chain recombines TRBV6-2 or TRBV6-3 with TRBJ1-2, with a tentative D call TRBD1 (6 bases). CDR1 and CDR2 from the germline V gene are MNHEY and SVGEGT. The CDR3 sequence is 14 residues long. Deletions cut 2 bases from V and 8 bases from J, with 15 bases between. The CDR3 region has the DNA TGTGCCAGCAGTTACGGGACATTGAGGGACGGCTACACCTTC. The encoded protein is CASSYGTLRDGYTF.

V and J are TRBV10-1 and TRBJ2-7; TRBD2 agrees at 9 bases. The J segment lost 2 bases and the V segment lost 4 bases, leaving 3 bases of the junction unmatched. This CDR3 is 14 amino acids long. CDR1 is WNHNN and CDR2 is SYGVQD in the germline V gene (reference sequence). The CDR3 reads CASSVVAGAYEQYF. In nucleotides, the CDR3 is TGCGCCAGCAGTGTGGTAGCGGGAGCCTACGAGCAGTACTTC.

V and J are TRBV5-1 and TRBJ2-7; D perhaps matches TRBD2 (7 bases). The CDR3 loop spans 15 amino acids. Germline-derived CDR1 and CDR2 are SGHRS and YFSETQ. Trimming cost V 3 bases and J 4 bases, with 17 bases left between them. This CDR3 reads CASSSGGGAAYEQYF. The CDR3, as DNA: TGCGCCAGCAGCTCGGGGGGCGGGGCGGCGTACGAGCAGTACTTC.

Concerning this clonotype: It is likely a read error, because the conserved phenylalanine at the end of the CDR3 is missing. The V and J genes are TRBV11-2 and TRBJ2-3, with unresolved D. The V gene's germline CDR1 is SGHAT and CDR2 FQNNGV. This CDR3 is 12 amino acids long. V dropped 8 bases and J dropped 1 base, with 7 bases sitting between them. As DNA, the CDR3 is TGTGCCAGCGGCCTACGCACAGATACGCAGTATTTG. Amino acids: CASGLRTDTQYL.

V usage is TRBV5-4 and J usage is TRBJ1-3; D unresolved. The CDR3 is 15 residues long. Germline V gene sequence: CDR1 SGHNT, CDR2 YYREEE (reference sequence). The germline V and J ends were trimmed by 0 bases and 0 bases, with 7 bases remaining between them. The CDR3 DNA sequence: TGTGCCAGCAGCTTGGATCTGTACTCTGGAAACACCATATATTTT. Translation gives CASSLDLYSGNTIYF.

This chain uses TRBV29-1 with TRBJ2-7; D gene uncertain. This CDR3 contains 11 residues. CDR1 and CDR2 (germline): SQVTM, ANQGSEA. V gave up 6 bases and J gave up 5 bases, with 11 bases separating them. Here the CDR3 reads CSVTTRDEQYF. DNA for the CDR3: TGCAGCGTCACCACACGGGACGAGCAGTACTTC.

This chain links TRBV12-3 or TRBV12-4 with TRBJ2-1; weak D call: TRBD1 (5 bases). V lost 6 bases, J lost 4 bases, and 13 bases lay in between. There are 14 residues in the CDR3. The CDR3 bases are TGTGCCAGCAGGTGGGGCAGTGATTACAATGAGCAGTTCTTC. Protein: CASRWGSDYNEQFF.

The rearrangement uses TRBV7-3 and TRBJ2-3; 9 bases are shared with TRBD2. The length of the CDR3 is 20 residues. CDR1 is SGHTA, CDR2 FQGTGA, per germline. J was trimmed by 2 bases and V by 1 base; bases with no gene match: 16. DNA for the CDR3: TGTGCCAGCAGCTTAAGCGTAGCGGGGGACCTCATAGAGCCCACAGATACGCAGTATTTT. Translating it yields CASSLSVAGDLIEPTDTQYF.

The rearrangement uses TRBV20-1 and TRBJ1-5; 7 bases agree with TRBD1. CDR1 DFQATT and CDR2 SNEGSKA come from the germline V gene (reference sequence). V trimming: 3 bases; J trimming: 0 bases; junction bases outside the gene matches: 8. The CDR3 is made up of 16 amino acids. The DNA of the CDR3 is TGCAGTGCTAGCATCCCAGGGGGATTTAGCAATCAGCCCCAGCATTTT. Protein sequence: CSASIPGGFSNQPQHF.

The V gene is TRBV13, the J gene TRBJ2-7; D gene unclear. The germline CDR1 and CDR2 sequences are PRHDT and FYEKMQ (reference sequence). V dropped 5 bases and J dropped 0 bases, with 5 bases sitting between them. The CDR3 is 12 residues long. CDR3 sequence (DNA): TGTGCCAGCAGCCTCAGCTCCTACGAGCAGTACGTC. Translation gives CASSLSSYEQYV.

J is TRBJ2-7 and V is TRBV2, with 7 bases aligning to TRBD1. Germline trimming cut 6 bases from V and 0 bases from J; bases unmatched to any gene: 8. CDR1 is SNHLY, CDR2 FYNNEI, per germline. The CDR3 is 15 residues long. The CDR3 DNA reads TGTGCCAGCAGGCAACAGGGGTCCTACTCCTACGAGCAGTACTTC. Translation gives CASRQQGSYSYEQYF.

CDR3 nucleotide sequence: TGTGCCAGCAGTCCCTTGAGCGGGGGCGCGCAGTATTTT. Protein product: CASSPLSGGAQYF. This chain joins TRBV25-1 and TRBJ2-3; 8 nucleotides agree with TRBD2. The germline V gene has CDR1 MGHDK and CDR2 SYGVNS. This CDR3 has 13 residues. Losses at the gene ends were 5 bases for V and 10 bases for J; bases not matched to a gene: 8.

The CDR3 loop reads CASSYTAPGYGYTF. As DNA, the CDR3 is TGTGCCAGCAGTTACACGGCTCCCGGCTATGGCTACACCTTC. The rearrangement uses TRBV6-5 and TRBJ1-2; no clear D gene. V was clipped by 2 bases and J by 4 bases, with 11 bases between them. The CDR3 contains 14 residues. Germline values: CDR1 MNHEY, CDR2 SVGAGI.

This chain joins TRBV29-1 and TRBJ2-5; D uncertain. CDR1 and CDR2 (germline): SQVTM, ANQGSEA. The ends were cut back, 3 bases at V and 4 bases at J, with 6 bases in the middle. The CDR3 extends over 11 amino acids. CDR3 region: CSVEGAETQYF. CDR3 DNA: TGCAGCGTTGAGGGTGCAGAGACCCAGTACTTC.

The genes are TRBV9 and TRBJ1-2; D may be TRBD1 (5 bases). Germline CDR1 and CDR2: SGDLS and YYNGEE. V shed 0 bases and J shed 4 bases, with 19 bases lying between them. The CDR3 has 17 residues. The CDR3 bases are TGTGCCAGCAGCGTAGGCCTAGACAGACTTGAGATCTATGGCTACACCTTC. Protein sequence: CASSVGLDRLEIYGYTF.

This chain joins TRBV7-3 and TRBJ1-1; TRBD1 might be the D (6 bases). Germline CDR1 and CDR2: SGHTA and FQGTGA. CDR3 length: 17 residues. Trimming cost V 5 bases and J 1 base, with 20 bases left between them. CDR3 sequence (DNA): TGTGCCAGCAGCCCGTTAGGGGGTAGGACCACGAACACTGAAGCTTTCTTT. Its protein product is CASSPLGGRTTNTEAFF.

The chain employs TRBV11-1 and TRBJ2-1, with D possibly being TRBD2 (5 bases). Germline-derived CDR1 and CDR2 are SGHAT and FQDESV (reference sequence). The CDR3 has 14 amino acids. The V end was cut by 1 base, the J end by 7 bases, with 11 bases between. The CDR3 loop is CASSLGGNLNEQFF. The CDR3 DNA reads TGTGCCAGCAGCTTAGGAGGGAATTTGAATGAGCAGTTCTTC. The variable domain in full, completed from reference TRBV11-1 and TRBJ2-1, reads EAEVAQSPRYKITEKSQAVAFWCDPISGHATLYWYRQILGQGPELLVQFQDESVVDDSQLPKDRFSAERLKGVDSTLKIQPAELGDSAMYLCASSLGGNLNEQFFGPGTRLTVL.

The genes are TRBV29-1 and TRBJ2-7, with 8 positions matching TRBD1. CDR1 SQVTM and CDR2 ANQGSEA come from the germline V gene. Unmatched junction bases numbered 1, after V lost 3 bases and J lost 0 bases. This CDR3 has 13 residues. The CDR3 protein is CSVEDRDSYEQYF. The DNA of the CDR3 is TGCAGCGTTGAGGACAGGGACTCCTACGAGCAGTACTTC.

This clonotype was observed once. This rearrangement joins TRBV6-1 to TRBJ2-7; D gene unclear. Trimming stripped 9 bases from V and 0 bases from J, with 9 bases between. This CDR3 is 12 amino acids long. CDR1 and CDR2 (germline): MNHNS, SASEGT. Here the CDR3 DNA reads TGTGCCAGAAGGGCAGACTCCTACGAGCAGTACTTC. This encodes CARRADSYEQYF.